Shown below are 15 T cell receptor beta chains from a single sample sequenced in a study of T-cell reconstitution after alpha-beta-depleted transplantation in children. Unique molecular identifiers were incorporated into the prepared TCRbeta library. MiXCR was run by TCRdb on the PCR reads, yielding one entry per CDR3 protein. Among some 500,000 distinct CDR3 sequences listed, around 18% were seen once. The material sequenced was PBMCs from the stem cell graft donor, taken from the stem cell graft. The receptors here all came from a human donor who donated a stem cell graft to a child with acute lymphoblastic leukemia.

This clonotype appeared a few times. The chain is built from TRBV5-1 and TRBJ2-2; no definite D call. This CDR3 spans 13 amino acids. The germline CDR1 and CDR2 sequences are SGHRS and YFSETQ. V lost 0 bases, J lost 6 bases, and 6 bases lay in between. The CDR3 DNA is TGCGCCAGCAGCTTGGACTGGGCCGGGGAGCTGTTTTTT. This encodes CASSLDWAGELFF.

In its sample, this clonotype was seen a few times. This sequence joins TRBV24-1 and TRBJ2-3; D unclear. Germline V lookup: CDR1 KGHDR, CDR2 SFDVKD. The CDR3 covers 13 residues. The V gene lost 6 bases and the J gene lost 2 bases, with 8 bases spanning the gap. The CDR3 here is CATSNPHTDTQYF. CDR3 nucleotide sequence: TGTGCCACCAGTAACCCCCACACAGATACGCAGTATTTT.

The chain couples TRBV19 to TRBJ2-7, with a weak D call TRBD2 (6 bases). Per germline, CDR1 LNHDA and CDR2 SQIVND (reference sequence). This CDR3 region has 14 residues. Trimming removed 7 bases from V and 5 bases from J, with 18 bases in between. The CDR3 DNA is TGTGCCAGTAATGCAGCACTAGCAGCCCACGAGCAGTACTTC. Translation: CASNAALAAHEQYF.

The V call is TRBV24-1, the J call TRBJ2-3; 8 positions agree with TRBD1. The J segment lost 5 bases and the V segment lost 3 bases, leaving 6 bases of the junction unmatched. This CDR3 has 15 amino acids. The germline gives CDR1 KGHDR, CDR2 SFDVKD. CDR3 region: CATSDPDRVGDTQYF. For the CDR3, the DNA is TGTGCCACCAGTGATCCGGACAGGGTGGGAGATACGCAGTATTTT.

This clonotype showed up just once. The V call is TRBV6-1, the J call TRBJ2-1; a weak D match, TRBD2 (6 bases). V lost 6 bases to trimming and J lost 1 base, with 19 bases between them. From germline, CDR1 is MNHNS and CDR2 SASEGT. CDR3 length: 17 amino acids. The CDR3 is CASSPFGGRTSYNEQFF. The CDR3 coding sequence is TGTGCCAGCAGCCCCTTTGGAGGGAGGACTTCCTACAATGAGCAGTTCTTC.

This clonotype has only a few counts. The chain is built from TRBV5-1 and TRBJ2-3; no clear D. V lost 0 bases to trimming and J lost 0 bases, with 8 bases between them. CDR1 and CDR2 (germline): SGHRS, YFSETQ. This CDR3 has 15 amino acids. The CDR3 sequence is CASSLDSASTDTQYF. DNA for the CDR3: TGCGCCAGCAGCTTGGACAGTGCTAGCACAGATACGCAGTATTTT.

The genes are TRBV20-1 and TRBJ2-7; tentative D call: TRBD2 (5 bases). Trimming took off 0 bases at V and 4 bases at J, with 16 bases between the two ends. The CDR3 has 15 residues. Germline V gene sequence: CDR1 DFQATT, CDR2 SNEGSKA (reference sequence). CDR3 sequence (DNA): TGCAGTGCTAGAGAGGCGTTCCGGACTGGATACGAGCAGTACTTC. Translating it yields CSAREAFRTGYEQYF.

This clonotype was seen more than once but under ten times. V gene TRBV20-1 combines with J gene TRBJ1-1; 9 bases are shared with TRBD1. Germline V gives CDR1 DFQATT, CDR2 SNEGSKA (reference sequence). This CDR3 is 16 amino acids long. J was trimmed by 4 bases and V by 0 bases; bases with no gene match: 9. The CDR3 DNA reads TGCAGTGCTAGAGATTGGAACAGGGGGCTAAGCACTGAAGCTTTCTTT. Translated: CSARDWNRGLSTEAFF.

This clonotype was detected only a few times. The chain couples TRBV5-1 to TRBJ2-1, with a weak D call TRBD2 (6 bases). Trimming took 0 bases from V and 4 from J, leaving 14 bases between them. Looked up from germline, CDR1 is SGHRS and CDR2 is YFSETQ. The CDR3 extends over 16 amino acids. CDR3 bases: TGCGCCAGCAGCTTGGAGGCGGCGGGGAGATACAATGAGCAGTTCTTC. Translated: CASSLEAAGRYNEQFF.

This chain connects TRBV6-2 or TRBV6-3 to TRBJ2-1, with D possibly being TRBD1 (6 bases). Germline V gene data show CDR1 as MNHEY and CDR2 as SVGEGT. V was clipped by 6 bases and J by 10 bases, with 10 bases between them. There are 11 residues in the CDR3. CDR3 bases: TGTGCCAGCAGGATGACAGGCGAGCAGTTCTTC. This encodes CASRMTGEQFF.

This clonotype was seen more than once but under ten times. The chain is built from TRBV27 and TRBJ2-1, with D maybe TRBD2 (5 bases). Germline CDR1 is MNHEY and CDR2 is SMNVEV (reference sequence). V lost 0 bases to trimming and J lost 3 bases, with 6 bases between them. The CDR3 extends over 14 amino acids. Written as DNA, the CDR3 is TGTGCCAGCAGTTTATCCGGGGACTACAATGAGCAGTTCTTC. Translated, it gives CASSLSGDYNEQFF.

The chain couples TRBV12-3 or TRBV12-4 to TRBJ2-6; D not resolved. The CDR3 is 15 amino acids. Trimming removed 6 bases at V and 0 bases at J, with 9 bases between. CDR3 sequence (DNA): TGTGCCAGCAGAGCTATAACCTCTGGGGCCAACGTCCTGACTTTC. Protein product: CASRAITSGANVLTF.

In DNA, the CDR3 is TGTGCCACCAGCAGAGTGGCTGGGGGCAAATACGAGCAGTACTTC. Translation gives CATSRVAGGKYEQYF. The J gene is TRBJ2-7, the V gene TRBV15; tentative D call: TRBD1 (6 bases). Germline loops: CDR1 LNHNV, CDR2 YYDKDF (reference sequence). The length of the CDR3 is 15 residues. With 1 base removed from V and 4 bases from J, the gap between germline ends came to 14 bases.

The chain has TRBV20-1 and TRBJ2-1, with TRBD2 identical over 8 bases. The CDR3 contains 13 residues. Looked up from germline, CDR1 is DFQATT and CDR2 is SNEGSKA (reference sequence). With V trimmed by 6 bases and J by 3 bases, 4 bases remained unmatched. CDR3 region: CSAKREIYNEQFF. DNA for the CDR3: TGCAGTGCCAAGCGGGAGATCTACAATGAGCAGTTCTTC.

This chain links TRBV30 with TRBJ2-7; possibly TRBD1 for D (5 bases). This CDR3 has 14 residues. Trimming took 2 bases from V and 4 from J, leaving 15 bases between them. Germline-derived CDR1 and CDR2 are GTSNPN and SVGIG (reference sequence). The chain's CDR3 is CAWSPRTRQYEQYF. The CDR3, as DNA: TGTGCCTGGAGTCCCAGGACACGGCAGTACGAGCAGTACTTC. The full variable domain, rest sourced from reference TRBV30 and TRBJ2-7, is SQTIHQWPATLVQPVGSPLSLECTVEGTSNPNLYWYRQAAGRGLQLLFYSVGIGQISSEVPQNLSASRPQDRQFILSSKKLLLSDSGFYLCAWSPRTRQYEQYFGPGTRLTVT.